The next 32 T cell receptor beta chains were all read from a single sample in a study of technical replicates of blood from several donors. The data were produced by immunoSEQ multiplex PCR, yet TCRdb's version contains in-frame clones alone and is incomplete. The sample holds tens of thousands of clones, approximately 94% seen once. Sequencing input: T cells isolated from PBMCs. These receptors all come from a human donor in good health.

V usage is TRBV29-1 and J usage is TRBJ2-7, with 8 bases identical to TRBD1. J lost 2 bases, V lost 5 bases, and 14 bases had no gene match. CDR1 and CDR2 from the germline V gene are SQVTM and ANQGSEA. The CDR3 covers 16 residues. The CDR3 bases are TGCAGCGTTTCGAACGGGCAGGGGGCGAATCCCTACGAGCAGTACTTC. Translation: CSVSNGQGANPYEQYF.

This chain joins TRBV5-4 and TRBJ2-1; TRBD1 agrees at 8 bases. This CDR3 is built from 16 residues. The ends lost 4 bases at V and 1 base at J; junction bases unmatched: 7. Germline V gene sequence: CDR1 SGHNT, CDR2 YYREEE (reference sequence). The CDR3 is CASSKPRQGSYNEQFF. DNA for the CDR3: TGTGCCAGCAGCAAACCCAGACAGGGGTCCTACAATGAGCAGTTCTTC.

This clone was observed a single time. The chain couples TRBV6-5 to TRBJ2-3, with 9 nucleotides matching TRBD1. With V trimmed by 4 bases and J by 8 bases, 7 bases remained unmatched. The germline CDR1 and CDR2 sequences are MNHEY and SVGAGI. This CDR3 is built from 14 residues. The CDR3 DNA sequence: TGTGCCAGCAGTTTGACAGGGGGGCTCGTTACGCAGTATTTT. Translation gives CASSLTGGLVTQYF.

The rearrangement links TRBV9 to TRBJ2-7, with a tentative D call TRBD1 (5 bases). V was clipped by 2 bases and J by 0 bases, with 9 bases between them. Germline V gives CDR1 SGDLS, CDR2 YYNGEE. The CDR3 is made up of 14 amino acids. The CDR3 sequence: CASSVGHHSYEQYF. The CDR3 region has the DNA TGTGCCAGCAGCGTCGGACATCACTCCTACGAGCAGTACTTC. Based on the CDR3 plus reference TRBV9 and TRBJ2-7, the full variable domain is DSGVTQTPKHLITATGQRVTLRCSPRSGDLSVYWYQQSLDQGLQFLIQYYNGEERAKGNILERFSAQQFPDLHSELNLSSLELGDSALYFCASSVGHHSYEQYFGPGTRLTVT.

This clone was counted only a few times. This chain links TRBV30 with TRBJ1-1; D possibly corresponds to TRBD1 (6 bases). CDR3 size: 13 residues. Germline CDR1 reads GTSNPN; CDR2 reads SVGIG (reference sequence). Trimming shortened V by 1 base and J by 6 bases, and 12 bases separated the two germline ends. This CDR3 is CAWSADRSSEAFF. DNA for the CDR3: TGTGCCTGGAGTGCAGACAGGTCCTCTGAAGCTTTCTTT.

V gene TRBV7-8 combines with J gene TRBJ2-7; 7 bases are shared with TRBD1. The germline CDR1 and CDR2 sequences are SGHVS and FQNEAQ. V was pared by 2 bases and J by 4 bases, with 2 bases of the junction left unmatched. This CDR3 is built from 13 residues. CDR3 bases: TGTGCCAGCAGCTTAAACAGGGGTTACGAGCAGTACTTC. Its translation: CASSLNRGYEQYF.

The chain combines TRBV2 with TRBJ1-5; D ambiguous. Trimming removed 1 base at V and 6 bases at J, with 10 bases between. Germline loops: CDR1 SNHLY, CDR2 FYNNEI. The CDR3 totals 14 residues. CDR3 nucleotides: TGTGCCAGCAGTGAAGAGTTGGGGAGTCAGCCCCAGCATTTT. Translated, it gives CASSEELGSQPQHF.

The genes are TRBV25-1 and TRBJ2-1, with D perhaps matching TRBD1 (5 bases). Looked up from germline, CDR1 is MGHDK and CDR2 is SYGVNS. V lost 3 bases and J 10 bases, leaving 13 bases between the germline ends. This CDR3 has 13 residues. The DNA of the CDR3 is TGTGCCAGCAGTGAGCAGGGTGGTAAGGAGCAGTTCTTC. Protein product: CASSEQGGKEQFF.

The chain employs TRBV11-3 and TRBJ2-1, with 9 bases aligning to TRBD2. The CDR3 consists of 15 residues. After removal of 3 bases from V and 6 bases from J, the junction contained 6 bases not matched to a gene. Germline-derived CDR1 and CDR2 are SGHNT and YENEEA. CDR3 in DNA: TGTGCCAGCAGCTTTATAGCGGGAGTGGGCAATGAGCAGTTCTTC. Translation gives CASSFIAGVGNEQFF.

The chain recombines TRBV4-1 with TRBJ1-1, with 7 positions matching TRBD1. The junction had 9 bases not matched to a gene; V was cut back by 4 bases and J by 1 base. The CDR3 contains 16 residues. Germline V gives CDR1 MGHRA, CDR2 YSYEKL. Here the CDR3 reads CASSPTATGKNTEAFF. CDR3 bases: TGCGCCAGCAGCCCCACGGCGACAGGGAAGAACACTGAAGCTTTCTTT.

This clone was counted once. This sequence joins TRBV11-2 and TRBJ2-7; possible D gene TRBD1, 6 bases. Germline CDR1 SGHAT, CDR2 FQNNGV. With 6 bases removed from V and 2 bases from J, the gap between germline ends came to 17 bases. This CDR3 contains 15 residues. The CDR3 loop reads CASRKGAGATYEQYF. In nucleotides, the CDR3 is TGTGCCAGCAGGAAGGGTGCAGGGGCCACCTACGAGCAGTACTTC.

The chain couples TRBV2 to TRBJ2-7, with D possibly being TRBD1 (6 bases). The CDR3 runs to 11 residues. The germline V gene has CDR1 SNHLY and CDR2 FYNNEI. The V end was cut by 7 bases, the J end by 6 bases, with 10 bases between. Here the CDR3 DNA reads TGTGCCAGCAAGGCCAGGGGCGAGCAGTACTTC. Translated: CASKARGEQYF.

This chain connects TRBV4-2 to TRBJ1-3, with a possible D match to TRBD1 (5 bases). Germline values: CDR1 LGHNA, CDR2 YNFKEQ. V was cut by 4 bases and J by 2 bases, with 15 bases left in between. The CDR3 extends over 16 amino acids. The chain's CDR3 is CASSLTREVTGNTIYF. The CDR3 bases are TGTGCCAGCAGCCTGACCAGGGAGGTCACTGGAAACACCATATATTTT.

The CDR3 protein is CASSEYGGPRTSGTEQFF. DNA of the CDR3: TGTGCCAGCAGTGAATACGGCGGCCCCCGGACTAGCGGAACAGAGCAGTTCTTC. V is TRBV25-1 and J is TRBJ2-1; 10 bases are a match to TRBD2. The J segment lost 10 bases and the V segment lost 0 bases, leaving 15 bases of the junction unmatched. The CDR3 contains 18 residues. In germline, CDR1 is MGHDK, CDR2 SYGVNS.

This clone has only one observation. This chain links TRBV18 with TRBJ2-7; D is perhaps TRBD1 (5 bases). V was cut by 3 bases and J by 7 bases, with 22 bases left in between. Germline V gene sequence: CDR1 KGHSH, CDR2 LQKENI. This CDR3 is built from 16 residues. CDR3 bases: TGTGCCAGCTCACCTTTCATAGGCAGGGATTCTCGGGAGCAGTACTTC. As protein: CASSPFIGRDSREQYF.

The chain couples TRBV7-9 to TRBJ2-1, with 16 bases matching TRBD2. This CDR3 is 19 amino acids long. Trimming removed 3 bases from V and 0 bases from J; junction bases left unmatched: 5. The V gene's germline CDR1 is SEHNR and CDR2 FQNEAQ (reference sequence). In nucleotides, the CDR3 is TGTGCCAGCAGCTTGGGACTAGCGGGAGGGAAAAGCTCCTACAATGAGCAGTTCTTC. Protein product: CASSLGLAGGKSSYNEQFF.

This rearrangement joins TRBV7-8 to TRBJ1-2, with no clear D. Germline CDR1 reads SGHVS; CDR2 reads FQNEAQ. The CDR3 contains 15 residues. Trimming cost V 5 bases and J 5 bases, with 18 bases left between them. The CDR3 nucleotides are TGTGCCAGCAGCCCTCCTCTGGAGGGTCCGTATGGCTACACCTTC. This encodes CASSPPLEGPYGYTF.

The chain uses TRBV6-1 and TRBJ2-1, with D perhaps matching TRBD2 (5 bases). V was pared by 10 bases and J by 4 bases, with 17 bases between. Germline CDR1 is MNHNS and CDR2 is SASEGT. The CDR3 contains 14 residues. The DNA for the CDR3 is TGTGCCATTCGCACCAGCGGTGGTTACAATGAGCAGTTCTTC. Residues: CAIRTSGGYNEQFF.

The genes are TRBV4-3 and TRBJ2-7, with 12 bases fitting TRBD2. Germline lookup yields CDR1 LGHNA and CDR2 YSLEER. CDR3 length: 19 residues. The V segment lost 3 bases and the J segment 5 bases; nucleotides outside the gene matches: 17. CDR3: CASSHQKRLAGAQPDEQYF. The CDR3 bases are TGCGCCAGCAGCCATCAAAAACGACTAGCGGGAGCACAACCAGACGAGCAGTACTTC.

The CDR3 is CASSSSGSTDTQYF. CDR3 nucleotides: TGTGCCAGCAGCTCCAGCGGGAGTACAGATACGCAGTATTTT. The J gene is TRBJ2-3, the V gene TRBV6-5; 8 nucleotides line up with TRBD2. This CDR3 contains 14 residues. The junction had 5 bases not matched to a gene; V was cut back by 6 bases and J by 3 bases. Germline CDR1 is MNHEY and CDR2 is SVGAGI.

The rearrangement links TRBV4-1 to TRBJ2-7; D possibly corresponds to TRBD2 (5 bases). The CDR3 consists of 14 residues. Trimming shortened V by 3 bases and J by 4 bases, and 13 bases separated the two germline ends. Germline CDR1 and CDR2: MGHRA and YSYEKL. For the CDR3, the DNA is TGCGCCAGCAGCCATACTCATAGCGTTTACGAGCAGTACTTC. Translating gives CASSHTHSVYEQYF.

The chain uses TRBV5-5 and TRBJ2-7; 7 positions agree with TRBD1. The trim removed 2 bases at V and 6 bases at J, leaving 8 bases unmatched. The CDR3 length is 14 residues. Germline V gene lookup returns CDR1 SGHKS and CDR2 YYEKEE (reference sequence). CDR3 residues: CASSLVGAGGEQYF. In nucleotides, the CDR3 is TGTGCCAGCAGCTTAGTTGGGGCAGGGGGCGAGCAGTACTTC.

The chain carries TRBV27 and TRBJ2-7; 12 bases align to TRBD2. V shed 2 bases, J shed 3 bases, and the junction held 5 bases outside the gene matches. CDR3 length: 16 amino acids. The germline V gene encodes CDR1 MNHEY and CDR2 SMNVEV (reference sequence). Here the CDR3 reads CASSLRALAGGYEQYF. CDR3 nucleotide sequence: TGTGCCAGCAGTTTAAGGGCACTAGCGGGGGGCTACGAGCAGTACTTC.

The chain joins TRBV28 to TRBJ2-2, with D unresolved. The V and J ends lost 6 bases and 3 bases respectively, with 8 bases between them. The CDR3 covers 13 residues. Germline V lookup: CDR1 MDHEN, CDR2 SYDVKM. CDR3 loop: CASSPPDTGELFF. The DNA for the CDR3 is TGTGCCAGCAGCCCACCGGACACCGGGGAGCTGTTTTTT.

The rearrangement links TRBV2 to TRBJ2-7, with a weak D call TRBD2 (6 bases). Trimming removed 4 bases from V and 6 bases from J, with 10 bases in between. Germline lookup yields CDR1 SNHLY and CDR2 FYNNEI. The CDR3 length is 12 residues. The CDR3 nucleotides read TGTGCCAGCAGTGTGGGGGGAGGCGAGCAGTACTTC. Translation gives CASSVGGGEQYF.

The rearrangement joins TRBV14 to TRBJ1-2; D is possibly TRBD1 (6 bases). The germline CDR1 and CDR2 sequences are SGHDN and FVKESK. The CDR3 length is 15 residues. Trimming took 4 bases from V and 14 from J, leaving 26 bases between them. The CDR3 region is CASSPYRTSDSAKTF. CDR3 nucleotide sequence: TGTGCCAGCAGCCCTTATAGGACTTCGGACAGTGCTAAAACCTTC.

The V gene is TRBV11-2, the J gene TRBJ2-7; TRBD2 agrees at 9 bases. The ends lost 0 bases at V and 0 bases at J; junction bases unmatched: 0. Germline CDR1 is SGHAT and CDR2 is FQNNGV. CDR3 size: 15 residues. Written as DNA, the CDR3 is TGTGCCAGCAGCTTAGAAGCGGGAGGCTCCTACGAGCAGTACTTC. Protein product: CASSLEAGGSYEQYF.

The genes are TRBV30 and TRBJ2-5; possible D gene TRBD2, 6 bases. The CDR3 extends over 12 amino acids. The V gene lost 5 bases and the J gene lost 13 bases, with 20 bases spanning the gap. CDR1 and CDR2 (germline): GTSNPN, SVGIG (reference sequence). CDR3 amino acids: CAWVKTGTSPYF. CDR3 DNA: TGTGCCTGGGTAAAAACCGGGACTTCTCCGTACTTC.

The chain uses TRBV15 and TRBJ2-7; the D is unclear. This CDR3 contains 13 residues. Germline lookup yields CDR1 LNHNV and CDR2 YYDKDF (reference sequence). Trimming shortened V by 1 base and J by 3 bases, and 7 bases separated the two germline ends. CDR3 in amino acids: CATSRGGVYEQYF. As DNA, the CDR3 is TGTGCCACCAGCAGAGGAGGAGTCTACGAGCAGTACTTC.

The rearrangement uses TRBV6-5 and TRBJ2-1; no clear D gene. The ends were cut back, 6 bases at V and 4 bases at J, with 4 bases in the middle. Germline CDR1 reads MNHEY; CDR2 reads SVGAGI. The CDR3 extends over 11 amino acids. The chain's CDR3 is CASREYNEQFF. The CDR3 DNA reads as TGTGCCAGCAGGGAGTACAATGAGCAGTTCTTC.

The CDR3 here is CASGGTSGNSNTGELFF. The DNA of the CDR3 is TGTGCTAGTGGGGGGACTAGCGGAAACTCGAACACCGGGGAGCTGTTTTTT. The V call is TRBV12-5, the J call TRBJ2-2; 11 bases agree with TRBD2. Trimming removed 6 bases from V and 0 bases from J; junction bases left unmatched: 6. This CDR3 is built from 17 residues. Germline V gene data show CDR1 as LGHNT and CDR2 as FRNRAP.

The genes are TRBV7-8 and TRBJ2-7; TRBD2 matches 10 bases. There are 16 residues in the CDR3. In germline, CDR1 is SGHVS, CDR2 FQNEAQ. The J segment lost 4 bases and the V segment lost 0 bases, leaving 6 bases of the junction unmatched. CDR3: CASSLALAGVSYEQYF. The DNA of the CDR3 is TGTGCCAGCAGCTTAGCGCTAGCGGGAGTCTCTTACGAGCAGTACTTC.